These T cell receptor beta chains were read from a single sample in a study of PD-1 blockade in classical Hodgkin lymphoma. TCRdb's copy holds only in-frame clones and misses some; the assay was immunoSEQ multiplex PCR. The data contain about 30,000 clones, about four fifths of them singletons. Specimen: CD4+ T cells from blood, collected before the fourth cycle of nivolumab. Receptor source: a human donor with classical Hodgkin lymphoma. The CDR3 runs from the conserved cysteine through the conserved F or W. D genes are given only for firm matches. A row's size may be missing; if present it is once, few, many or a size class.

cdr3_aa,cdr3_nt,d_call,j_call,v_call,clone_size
CASRGTFNEKLFF,TGCGCCAGCAGGGGAACGTTTAATGAAAAACTGTTTTTT,.,TRBJ1-4,TRBV5-1,.
CASSLEGVMNTEAFF,TGCGCCAGCAGCTTGGAAGGGGTAATGAACACTGAAGCTTTCTTT,.,TRBJ1-1,TRBV5-1,.
CAWRNDRTGANVLTF,TGTGCCTGGAGAAACGACAGGACTGGGGCCAACGTCCTGACTTTC,.,TRBJ2-6,TRBV30,.
CASSRPMTGDEQYF,TGTGCCAGCAGTCGCCCCATGACAGGGGACGAGCAGTACTTC,TRBD1,TRBJ2-7,TRBV6-6,once
CASSRLAGETQYF,TGCGCCAGCAGCCGCTTAGCTGGAGAGACCCAGTACTTC,.,TRBJ2-5,TRBV4-1,.
CASSLVWGNTEAFF,TGTGCCAGCAGCTTAGTCTGGGGGAACACTGAAGCTTTCTTT,.,TRBJ1-1,TRBV7-8,.
CASSVRGRTDTQYF,TGCGCCAGCAGCGTCAGGGGGCGTACAGATACGCAGTATTTT,TRBD1,TRBJ2-3,TRBV5-1,.
CASSFKRPDTGELFF,TGTGCCAGCAGTTTCAAAAGGCCGGACACCGGGGAGCTGTTTTTT,.,TRBJ2-2,TRBV6-6,once
CASSPYRTGPSNTQETQYF,TGTGCCAGCAGCCCCTACAGGACAGGGCCTAGCAACACTCAAGAGACCCAGTACTTC,TRBD1,TRBJ2-5,TRBV7-9,once
CAISALDTQYF,TGTGCCATTTCGGCCCTGGATACGCAGTATTTT,.,TRBJ2-3,TRBV10-3,.
CASSPPTRGTQYF,TGTGCCAGCAGCCCCCCTACCCGGGGGACCCAGTACTTC,.,TRBJ2-5,TRBV7-9,.
CASFGRAHEQYF,TGTGCCAGCTTCGGCAGGGCCCACGAGCAGTACTTC,.,TRBJ2-7,TRBV7-8,few
CASSQGPGLSDSPLHF,TGTGCCAGCAGCCAAGGCCCGGGTCTCTCGGATTCACCCCTCCACTTT,.,TRBJ1-6,TRBV4-2,few
CASSLIQGGQPQHF,TGTGCCAGCAGCTTGATTCAGGGTGGTCAGCCCCAGCATTTT,.,TRBJ1-5,TRBV7-8,.
CASSFGGEGNTIYF,TGCGCCAGCAGCTTTGGTGGGGAAGGAAACACCATATATTTT,.,TRBJ1-3,TRBV5-1,.
CASSHGRDRGGEQYF,TGTGCCAGCAGCCACGGGAGGGACAGGGGCGGCGAGCAGTACTTC,TRBD1,TRBJ2-7,TRBV6-6,few
CASSLGQTSQETQYF,TGCGCCAGCAGCTTGGGCCAGACAAGCCAAGAGACCCAGTACTTC,.,TRBJ2-5,TRBV5-1,.
CASSPTTGTLGGNEQFF,TGCGCCAGCAGTCCTACGACAGGAACCCTCGGGGGCAATGAGCAGTTCTTC,.,TRBJ2-1,TRBV5-1,.
CASSLVYNEQFF,TGTGCCAGCAGTTTAGTCTACAATGAGCAGTTCTTC,.,TRBJ2-1,TRBV28,.
CASSFKGTDTQYF,TGTGCCAGCAGCTTCAAGGGCACAGATACGCAGTATTTT,.,TRBJ2-3,TRBV7-3,.
CASSFRDLDSPLHF,TGTGCCAGCAGCTTCAGGGATCTCGATTCACCCCTCCACTTT,.,TRBJ1-6,TRBV6-4,few
CASSQAFPSTDTQYF,TGCGCCAGCAGCCAAGCGTTCCCTAGCACAGATACGCAGTATTTT,.,TRBJ2-3,TRBV4-1,.
CASSETGTNEKLFF,TGCGCCAGCAGCGAGACAGGGACTAATGAAAAACTGTTTTTT,TRBD1,TRBJ1-4,TRBV5-1,.
CASSWRGRGNYGYTF,TGTGCCAGCAGTTGGAGGGGTCGTGGTAACTATGGCTACACCTTC,.,TRBJ1-2,TRBV28,.
CASSLQGSNYEQYF,TGCGCCAGCAGCTTGCAGGGGTCCAACTACGAGCAGTACTTC,.,TRBJ2-7,TRBV5-1,once
CASSLGQKERVNGYTF,TGCGCCAGCAGCTTGGGGCAGAAAGAAAGAGTTAATGGCTACACCTTC,.,TRBJ1-2,TRBV5-1,.
CASSPAVAGTPEQYF,TGTGCCAGCAGTCCGGCCGTAGCAGGGACTCCCGAGCAGTACTTC,.,TRBJ2-7,TRBV28,few
CASSTWTGDYNEQFF,TGTGCCAGCAGCACCTGGACAGGTGACTACAATGAGCAGTTCTTC,TRBD1,TRBJ2-1,TRBV7-9,.
CAISDFTGGDPQHF,TGTGCCATCAGTGATTTTACAGGGGGTGACCCCCAGCATTTT,TRBD1,TRBJ1-5,TRBV10-3,few
CASSYGLVGRGTEAFF,TGTGCCAGCAGTTACGGGCTAGTGGGCAGGGGCACTGAAGCTTTCTTT,.,TRBJ1-1,TRBV6-6,.
CASSPDRAGTEAFF,TGCGCCAGCAGCCCCGACAGGGCTGGCACTGAAGCTTTCTTT,TRBD1,TRBJ1-1,TRBV5-1,.
CASLGEGQASYNEQFF,TGCGCCAGCCTAGGGGAGGGACAGGCCTCCTACAATGAGCAGTTCTTC,.,TRBJ2-1,TRBV5-1,.
CASSTGGYEQYF,TGCGCCAGCAGTACAGGGGGCTACGAGCAGTACTTC,TRBD1,TRBJ2-7,TRBV10-2,.
CASSLDGGGQPQHF,TGCGCCAGCAGCTTGGATGGGGGTGGTCAGCCCCAGCATTTT,.,TRBJ1-5,TRBV5-1,once
CAWSDRGLAYNEQFF,TGTGCCTGGAGCGACAGGGGACTTGCGTACAATGAGCAGTTCTTC,TRBD1,TRBJ2-1,TRBV30,.
CASSLGTSAFSGANVLTF,TGCGCCAGCAGCTTGGGGACTAGCGCGTTCTCTGGGGCCAACGTCCTGACTTTC,TRBD2,TRBJ2-6,TRBV5-1,.
CASGEQGDTEAFF,TGCGCCAGCGGGGAACAGGGAGACACTGAAGCTTTCTTT,.,TRBJ1-1,TRBV5-1,.
CAISDLPGTDTQYF,TGTGCCATCAGTGATTTGCCTGGCACAGATACGCAGTATTTT,.,TRBJ2-3,TRBV10-3,.
CASSPSGGAGEQYF,TGTGCCAGCAGCCCCAGCGGGGGGGCGGGTGAGCAGTACTTC,TRBD2,TRBJ2-7,TRBV7-7,.
CASSATGNSGNTIYF,TGTGCCAGCAGTGCTACAGGGAACTCTGGAAACACCATATATTTT,.,TRBJ1-3,TRBV6-4,.
CASSFEGNTEAFF,TGTGCCAGCAGCTTTGAGGGGAACACTGAAGCTTTCTTT,.,TRBJ1-1,TRBV7-9,.
CASSFTGLGETQYF,TGCGCCAGCAGCTTTACAGGGTTGGGGGAGACCCAGTACTTC,.,TRBJ2-5,TRBV5-1,.
CASSLEGLEGYTF,TGCGCCAGCAGCTTGGAGGGTTTGGAGGGCTACACCTTC,.,TRBJ1-2,TRBV5-1,.
CASSQSTRQVGGTEAFF,TGCGCCAGCAGCCAATCCACCCGACAGGTTGGTGGCACTGAAGCTTTCTTT,.,TRBJ1-1,TRBV4-1,.
CASSVGHKNIQYF,TGTGCCAGCAGCGTAGGTCATAAAAACATTCAGTACTTC,.,TRBJ2-4,TRBV9,.
CASSATVGTGELFF,TGTGCCAGCAGTGCGACAGTCGGGACCGGGGAGCTGTTTTTT,.,TRBJ2-2,TRBV6-4,few
CASRRDRPTGELFF,TGCGCCAGCAGAAGGGACAGACCTACCGGGGAGCTGTTTTTT,TRBD1,TRBJ2-2,TRBV5-1,.
CASSTEGAGETQYF,TGCGCCAGCAGCACGGAGGGGGCAGGGGAGACCCAGTACTTC,.,TRBJ2-5,TRBV5-1,.
CASSLTGNTEAFF,TGCGCCAGCAGCTTGACAGGTAACACTGAAGCTTTCTTT,.,TRBJ1-1,TRBV5-1,.